This T cell receptor beta chain was sequenced for a study of T cells in narcolepsy. Study findings and constraints: HCRT-specific and TRIB2-specific autoreactive clonotypes appeared among same-patient CSF and blood CD4+ clonotypes. Some memory CD4+ repertoires had no autoreactive clone sequences. Autoreactive clonotypes reportedly recurred in blood of same and different patients, not controls.

Clones were read by immunoSEQ multiplex PCR, and TCRdb kept only the in-frame ones, dropping some. In the table there are around 20,000 clones, around 86% of which are singletons. Worth noting for this clone: What it binds is not known.

This TCR was sampled from a human donor in good health. Sequenced: memory (CD45RA-) CD4+ T cells from blood.

CDR3 DNA sequence: TGTGCCAGCAGCTTATCGACAAGCTCTGGAAACACCATATATTTT. Protein: CASSLSTSSGNTIYF. The chain combines TRBV11-3 with TRBJ1-3; D is unresolved. The germline V gene encodes CDR1 SGHNT and CDR2 YENEEA. CDR3 length equals 15 residues. V was pared by 2 bases and J by 0 bases, with 8 bases between.